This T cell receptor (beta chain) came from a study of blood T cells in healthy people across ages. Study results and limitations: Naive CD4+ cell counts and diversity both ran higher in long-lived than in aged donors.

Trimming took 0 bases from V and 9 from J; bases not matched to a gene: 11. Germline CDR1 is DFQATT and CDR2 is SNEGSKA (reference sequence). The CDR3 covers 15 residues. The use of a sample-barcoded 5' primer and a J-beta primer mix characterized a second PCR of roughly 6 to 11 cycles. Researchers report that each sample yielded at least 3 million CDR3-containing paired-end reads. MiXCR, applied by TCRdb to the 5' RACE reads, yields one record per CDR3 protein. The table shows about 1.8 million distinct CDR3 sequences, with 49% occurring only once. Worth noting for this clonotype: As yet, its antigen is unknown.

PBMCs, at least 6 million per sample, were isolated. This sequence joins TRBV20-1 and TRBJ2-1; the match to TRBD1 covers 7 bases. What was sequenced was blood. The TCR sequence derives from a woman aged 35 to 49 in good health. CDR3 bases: TGCAGTGCTAGAGATCGTGGCAGGGGGATAAGTGAGCAGTTCTTC. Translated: CSARDRGRGISEQFF.